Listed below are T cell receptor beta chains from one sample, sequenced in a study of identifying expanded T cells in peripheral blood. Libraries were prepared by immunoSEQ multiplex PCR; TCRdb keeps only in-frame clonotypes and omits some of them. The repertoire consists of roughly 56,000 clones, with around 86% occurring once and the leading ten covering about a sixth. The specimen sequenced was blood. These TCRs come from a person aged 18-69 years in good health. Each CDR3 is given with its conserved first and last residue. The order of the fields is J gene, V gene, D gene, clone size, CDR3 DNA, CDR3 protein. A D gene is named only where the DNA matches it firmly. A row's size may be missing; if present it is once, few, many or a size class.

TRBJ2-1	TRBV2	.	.	TGTGCCAGCAAAGGAGGGGACGTCTACAATGAGCAGTTCTTC	CASKGGDVYNEQFF
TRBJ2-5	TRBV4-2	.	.	TGTGCCAGCAGCCAAGGCTCGGGGTCAGAGACCCAGTACTTC	CASSQGSGSETQYF
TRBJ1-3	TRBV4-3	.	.	TGCGCCAGCAGCCAAGATCCCTGGTTAGGCCCCTCTGGAAACACCATATATTTT	CASSQDPWLGPSGNTIYF
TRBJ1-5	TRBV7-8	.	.	TGTGCCAGCAGCAAAACAGAGAACTACAATCAGCCCCAGCATTTT	CASSKTENYNQPQHF
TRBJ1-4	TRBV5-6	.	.	TGTGCCAGCAGCTTGGTGGGCTCGGCTAATGAAAAACTGTTTTTT	CASSLVGSANEKLFF
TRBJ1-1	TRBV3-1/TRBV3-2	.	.	TGTGCCAGACCTGAAGCTTTCTTT	CARPEAFF
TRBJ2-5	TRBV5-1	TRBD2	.	TGCGCCAGCTCAGAAGGGCCAGCGGGACTAGCCCTCCAAGAGACCCAGTACTTC	CASSEGPAGLALQETQYF
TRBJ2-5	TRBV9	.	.	TGTGCCAGCAGCTCAAGGGGGGAGACCCAGTACTTC	CASSSRGETQYF
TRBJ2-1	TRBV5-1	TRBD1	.	TGCGCCAGCAGCTTGGAAATTACAGGGGGTTACTATGAGCAGTTCTTC	CASSLEITGGYYEQFF
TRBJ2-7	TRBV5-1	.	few	TGCGCCAGCAGACAATCACCCTCTACTGGCGAGCAGTACTTC	CASRQSPSTGEQYF
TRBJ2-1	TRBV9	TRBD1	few	TGTGCCAGCAGCGAAGGGGACAGGGGGAATGAGCAGTTCTTC	CASSEGDRGNEQFF
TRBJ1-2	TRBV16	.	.	TGTGCCAGCAGCCGAGTGACTGAAATGGGGGGCTACACCTTC	CASSRVTEMGGYTF
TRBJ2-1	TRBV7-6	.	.	TGTGCCAGCAGCTTACAGTCCACCACCAATGAGCAGTTCTTC	CASSLQSTTNEQFF
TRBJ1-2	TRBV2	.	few	TGTGCCAGCAGTCTACACGATGGCTACACCTTC	CASSLHDGYTF
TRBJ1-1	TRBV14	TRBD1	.	TGTGCCAGCAGCCAAGAAGCCCCCCACAGGGGGAACACTGAAGCTTTCTTT	CASSQEAPHRGNTEAFF
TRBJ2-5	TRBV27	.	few	TGTGCCAGCACCTCGGGGCGGTTAAACAGGGAACAAGAGACCCAGTACTTC	CASTSGRLNREQETQYF
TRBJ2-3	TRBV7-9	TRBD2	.	TGTGCCAGCAGTCGGGGGGGTACGGATACGCAGTATTTT	CASSRGGTDTQYF
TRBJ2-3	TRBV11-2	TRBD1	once	TGTGCCAGCAGCTCCGGGACAGGGACAGATACGCAGTATTTT	CASSSGTGTDTQYF
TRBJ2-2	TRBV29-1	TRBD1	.	TGCAGCGTGGGACAGGGTACTAACACCGGGGAGCTGTTTTTT	CSVGQGTNTGELFF
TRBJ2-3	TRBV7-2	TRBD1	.	TGTGCCAGCAGCAATCGACAGGGCGGGCGGGATACGCAGTATTTT	CASSNRQGGRDTQYF
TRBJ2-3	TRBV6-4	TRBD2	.	TGTGCCAGCAGAAGACTAGCGGGGGCCCCCGATACGCAGTATTTT	CASRRLAGAPDTQYF
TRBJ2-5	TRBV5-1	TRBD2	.	TGCGCCAGCAGCTTAGCCGGGACTAGCGCCCAAGAGACCCAGTACTTC	CASSLAGTSAQETQYF
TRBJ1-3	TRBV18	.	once	TGTGCCAGCTCACGGAATACAGGGATTGGGGCTAGCTCTGGAAACACCATATATTTT	CASSRNTGIGASSGNTIYF
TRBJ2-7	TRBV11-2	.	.	TGTGCCAGCAGCTATACTAGTTCCCACGAGCAGTACTTC	CASSYTSSHEQYF
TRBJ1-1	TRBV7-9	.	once	TGTGCCAGCAGCCCCCAAGGTGGGCTGGGGGACACTGAAGCTTTCTTT	CASSPQGGLGDTEAFF